The entry below describes one T cell receptor (beta chain). Its antigen remains unknown. These data belong to a study of T cells in localized non-small cell lung cancer. Study-level points and caveats: Turning up in adjacent lung were a median approximately 58 of the top 100 tumor clones. Exceeding tumor, uninvolved adjacent lung had the highest T cell clonality. Longer survival (overall) was linked to higher T cell density in blood. Sequencing was restricted to one tumor region; therefore, heterogeneity remains possible.

Profiling relied on immunoSEQ multiplex PCR, and the TCRdb table lists in-frame clones only, not all of them. The sample lists under 150,000 clones, more than 70% occurring once. The receptor was derived from a female donor over 55 with stage I lung adenocarcinoma. The sequenced sample was peripheral blood, obtained before any cancer treatment.

CDR3 residues: CAARGTGAGEQYF. For the CDR3, the DNA is TGTGCCGCACGGGGGACAGGGGCGGGCGAGCAGTACTTC. The gene calls are TRBV10-3 and TRBJ2-7; 10 nucleotides agree with TRBD1. V was clipped by 11 bases and J by 6 bases; unmatched bases: 10. Germline V gene data show CDR1 as ENHRY and CDR2 as SYGVKD. The CDR3 covers 13 residues.